This TCR beta chain is from a study of blood T cell repertoires in COVID-19. Method: immunoSEQ multiplex PCR; TCRdb's copy keeps in-frame clones and lacks some. This sample has approximately 160,000 clones, with 90% found just once. The sequence derives from a man aged 60 to 69 with active or convalescent COVID-19. Sequencing was performed on peripheral blood.

In nucleotides, the CDR3 is TGCGCCAGCAGCGCGGGACGGATCTCTGGAAACACCATATATTTT. As protein: CASSAGRISGNTIYF. The V gene is TRBV5-1, the J gene TRBJ1-3, with D possibly being TRBD1 (5 bases). V lost 4 bases and J 0 bases, leaving 11 bases between the germline ends. This CDR3 spans 15 amino acids. Germline assignment: CDR1 SGHRS and CDR2 YFSETQ.